The rows below give T cell receptor beta chains drawn from one sample of a study of CD8 T cells in ankylosing spondylitis. In TCRdb, the 5' RACE reads were re-called with MiXCR into one record per CDR3 protein. The sample includes 350,000 to 400,000 distinct CDR3 sequences, about 20% of them seen just once. The sample was blood, either unsorted or a sorted T cell fraction (not recorded which). Every receptor here comes from a male donor with ankylosing spondylitis or in good health (not recorded which). The CDR3 runs from the conserved cysteine through the conserved F or W. A D gene is named only where the DNA matches it firmly. Size is omitted from some rows. Given values are once, few, many or a class for expanded clones.

d_call,j_call,v_call,clone_size,cdr3_aa,cdr3_nt
-,TRBJ2-3,TRBV14,few,CASSQDLGPNTDTQYF,TGTGCCAGCAGCCAAGATCTTGGACCTAACACAGATACGCAGTATTTT
-,TRBJ2-3,TRBV19,-,CASNRQRADTQYF,TGTGCCAGTAACCGGCAGCGAGCAGATACGCAGTATTTT
-,TRBJ2-1,TRBV28,-,CASSSPWDGPSYNEQFF,TGTGCCAGCAGTTCACCGTGGGACGGACCATCCTACAATGAGCAGTTCTTC
-,TRBJ2-1,TRBV12-3/TRBV12-4,few,CASRHRTTVNNEQFF,TGTGCCAGCAGGCACCGGACGACGGTTAACAATGAGCAGTTCTTC
-,TRBJ2-1,TRBV7-6,few,CASSPLNLSYNEQFF,TGTGCCAGCAGCCCCCTAAACCTCTCCTACAATGAGCAGTTCTTC
-,TRBJ2-3,TRBV7-2,few,CASSWLTDTQYF,TGTGCCAGCAGCTGGCTCACAGATACGCAGTATTTT
-,TRBJ2-7,TRBV7-9,few,CASSNGYEQYF,TGTGCCAGCAGCAACGGGTACGAGCAGTACTTC
-,TRBJ2-1,TRBV25-1,few,CASSDEAESSYNEQFF,TGTGCCAGCAGTGATGAGGCGGAGAGCTCCTACAATGAGCAGTTCTTC
-,TRBJ1-1,TRBV5-5,-,CASSLERGPEAFF,TGTGCCAGCAGCTTGGAGAGGGGCCCTGAAGCTTTCTTT
-,TRBJ2-3,TRBV6-5,-,CASTGGTAQYF,TGTGCCAGCACGGGCGGGACAGCGCAGTATTTT
TRBD1,TRBJ2-7,TRBV20-1,-,CSAVVFGTGGFSEQYF,TGCAGTGCTGTAGTTTTCGGGACAGGGGGCTTTAGCGAGCAGTACTTC
-,TRBJ1-3,TRBV18,-,CASSPNGSPGNTIYF,TGTGCCAGCTCACCAAATGGTTCTCCTGGAAACACCATATATTTT
-,TRBJ2-5,TRBV28,-,CASRTNSHQETQYF,TGTGCCAGCAGAACCAACAGCCACCAAGAGACCCAGTACTTC
-,TRBJ2-2,TRBV5-1,-,CASSPAGTGELFF,TGCGCCAGCAGTCCTGCCGGGACCGGGGAGCTGTTTTTT
-,TRBJ2-3,TRBV29-1,few,CSVFPARNRGQNTQYF,TGCAGCGTGTTTCCCGCACGGAACAGAGGCCAGAATACGCAGTATTTT
TRBD2,TRBJ2-5,TRBV7-2,few,CASRPLAGGPETQYF,TGTGCCAGCAGGCCACTAGCGGGGGGGCCGGAGACCCAGTACTTC
-,TRBJ2-4,TRBV5-6,few,CAPNWGGTTRDIQYF,TGTGCCCCCAATTGGGGGGGCACTACTCGGGACATTCAGTACTTC
TRBD1,TRBJ1-1,TRBV28,-,CASSPLLSTGDTEAFF,TGTGCCAGCAGTCCCCTCCTCTCGACAGGGGACACTGAAGCTTTCTTT
TRBD2,TRBJ2-1,TRBV11-2,-,CASSLWGTSPLYEQFF,TGTGCCAGCAGCCTATGGGGGACTAGCCCCCTCTATGAGCAGTTCTTC
TRBD1,TRBJ2-2,TRBV7-3,few,CASSLTWTGESRNTGELFF,TGTGCCAGCAGCTTAACGTGGACAGGGGAGTCGAGGAACACCGGGGAGCTGTTTTTT
TRBD1,TRBJ2-5,TRBV18,once,CASSGTGPPYQETQYF,TGTGCCAGCTCAGGGACAGGTCCGCCGTACCAAGAGACCCAGTACTTC
-,TRBJ2-3,TRBV2,-,CATLTGLSSTDTQYF,TGTGCCACCCTAACCGGGCTCTCTAGCACAGATACGCAGTATTTT
-,TRBJ2-7,TRBV28,-,CASSALQGGVQYF,TGTGCCAGCAGTGCCTTACAGGGTGGCGTGCAGTACTTC
-,TRBJ1-2,TRBV10-3,-,CAISESGWRSTNYGYTF,TGTGCCATCAGTGAGTCGGGATGGAGGTCAACTAACTATGGCTACACCTTC
-,TRBJ2-1,TRBV11-2,few,CASSYGGARSYNEQFF,TGTGCCAGCAGCTACGGCGGGGCCCGATCCTACAATGAGCAGTTCTTC
-,TRBJ2-7,TRBV3-1,few,CASSQDPGAGYEQYF,TGTGCCAGCAGCCAAGATCCAGGGGCCGGCTACGAGCAGTACTTC
TRBD1,TRBJ1-1,TRBV20-1,few,CSANPQGDYTEAFF,TGCAGTGCTAACCCCCAGGGGGACTACACTGAAGCTTTCTTT
TRBD2,TRBJ2-5,TRBV25-1,few,CASSTPSGGALRETQYF,TGTGCCAGCAGTACCCCTAGCGGGGGGGCCCTCCGGGAGACCCAGTACTTC
-,TRBJ2-2,TRBV28,-,CASRIIGTNTGELFF,TGTGCCAGCAGGATAATCGGCACCAACACCGGGGAGCTGTTTTTT
TRBD1,TRBJ2-1,TRBV10-3,-,CASLEGQGISNEQFF,TGTGCCTCCCTGGAGGGACAGGGAATTTCTAATGAGCAGTTCTTC
TRBD1,TRBJ2-4,TRBV11-2,few,CASRSDRVYTQYF,TGTGCCAGCAGGTCGGACAGGGTTTATACTCAGTACTTC